The 27 T cell receptor beta chains listed next were all sequenced from one sample in a study of blood T cell repertoires in COVID-19. Generated by immunoSEQ multiplex PCR, the TCRdb table keeps only in-frame clones and is missing some. The data contain 200,000 to 250,000 clones, nearly 90% of them singletons. Input material: PBMCs or T cells enriched from blood (not recorded which). These receptor sequences come from a man aged 25-40 years who had been exposed to COVID-19.

This clone was counted between two and nine times. This chain links TRBV5-4 with TRBJ2-1, with TRBD2 as a possible D gene (5 bases). Between the trimmed V and J ends, which lost 1 base and 6 bases, there was a span of 17 bases. Per the germline V gene, CDR1 is SGHNT and CDR2 is YYREEE (reference sequence). This CDR3 contains 16 residues. This CDR3 is CASSLYRTRKSNEQFF. For the CDR3, the DNA is TGTGCCAGCAGCTTGTATCGCACTAGGAAGAGCAATGAGCAGTTCTTC.

CDR3: CASSLQGSNYGYTF. The DNA of the CDR3 is TGTGCCAGCAGCCTCCAGGGCTCAAACTATGGCTACACCTTC. The rearrangement uses TRBV7-9 and TRBJ1-2; perhaps TRBD1 as D (5 bases). The CDR3 is made up of 14 amino acids. V was cut by 5 bases and J by 2 bases, with 12 bases left in between. Germline loops: CDR1 SEHNR, CDR2 FQNEAQ (reference sequence).

This clone has more than one count but fewer than ten. V is TRBV18 and J is TRBJ2-1; 10 nucleotides line up with TRBD1. The germline V gene has CDR1 KGHSH and CDR2 LQKENI. V was pared by 4 bases and J by 7 bases, with 7 bases of the junction left unmatched. The CDR3 has 15 residues. The CDR3 nucleotides read TGTGCCAGCTCACGGTCCGGACAGGGGGTAAATGAGCAGTTCTTC. It encodes CASSRSGQGVNEQFF.

The CDR3 sequence: CASSVDKSGRDTEAFF. The CDR3 DNA follows: TGTGCCAGCAGCGTAGACAAGTCGGGCAGGGACACTGAAGCTTTCTTT. The V and J genes are TRBV7-9 and TRBJ1-1; maybe TRBD1 (5 bases). The V and J ends lost 5 bases and 3 bases respectively, with 19 bases between them. Germline V gene lookup returns CDR1 SEHNR and CDR2 FQNEAQ (reference sequence). The CDR3 totals 16 residues.

The rearrangement joins TRBV4-2 to TRBJ2-2; 8 bases align to TRBD2. The germline CDR1 and CDR2 sequences are LGHNA and YNFKEQ. J lost 5 bases, V lost 0 bases, and 5 bases had no gene match. The CDR3 spans 16 residues. The DNA for the CDR3 is TGTGCCAGCAGCCAAGAAACAGCGGGGGTGACCGGGGAGCTGTTTTTT. Translated, it gives CASSQETAGVTGELFF.

The rearrangement links TRBV3-1 (or the pseudogene TRBV3-2) to TRBJ1-3; 10 nucleotides align to TRBD1. V was pared by 1 base and J by 0 bases, with 6 bases of the junction left unmatched. CDR1 is LGHDT and CDR2 is YNNKEL in the germline V gene (reference sequence). There are 18 residues in the CDR3. The CDR3 bases are TGTGCCAGCAGCCAAGCACGGGACAGGGGTCTCTCTGGAAACACCATATATTTT. This translates into CASSQARDRGLSGNTIYF.

The chain uses TRBV27 and TRBJ1-2; possible D gene TRBD1, 6 bases. Looked up from germline, CDR1 is MNHEY and CDR2 is SMNVEV (reference sequence). The CDR3 spans 14 residues. The germline V and J ends were trimmed by 6 bases and 5 bases, with 16 bases remaining between them. CDR3 bases: TGTGCCAGCAGACGAGGGGGACGGGCTTATGGCTACACCTTC. As protein: CASRRGGRAYGYTF.

This clone was seen a single time. The chain carries TRBV5-1 and TRBJ2-2, with D hard to call. V dropped 6 bases and J dropped 1 base, with 10 bases sitting between them. Looked up from germline, CDR1 is SGHRS and CDR2 is YFSETQ. The CDR3 length is 14 residues. The CDR3 coding sequence is TGCGCCAGCACTCCCCACAGGAACACCGGGGAGCTGTTTTTT. It specifies CASTPHRNTGELFF.

The J gene is TRBJ2-7, the V gene TRBV19; possibly TRBD2 for D (6 bases). The V end was cut by 6 bases, the J end by 5 bases, with 17 bases between. CDR3 length equals 14 residues. CDR1 LNHDA and CDR2 SQIVND come from the germline V gene (reference sequence). CDR3 bases: TGTGCCAGTAGCTCGGGACTGCCTCGACACGAGCAGTACTTC. Translation gives CASSSGLPRHEQYF.

The genes are TRBV9 and TRBJ1-4, with 7 bases aligning to TRBD1. The length of the CDR3 is 15 residues. The germline V gene encodes CDR1 SGDLS and CDR2 YYNGEE. The ends lost 0 bases at V and 8 bases at J; junction bases unmatched: 7. The CDR3 loop reads CASSVAGGGGEKLFF. In nucleotides, the CDR3 is TGTGCCAGCAGCGTAGCAGGGGGTGGAGGGGAAAAACTGTTTTTT.

The J gene is TRBJ2-3, the V gene TRBV7-6; D gene uncertain. Per germline, CDR1 SGHVS and CDR2 FNYEAQ. The CDR3 extends over 20 amino acids. Trimming shortened V by 2 bases and J by 2 bases, and 26 bases separated the two germline ends. The CDR3 region has the DNA TGTGCCAGCAGCTTAAGTCCTCTGAGGCTCTCACACCGTGCCACAGATACGCAGTATTTT. Translating gives CASSLSPLRLSHRATDTQYF.

This chain uses TRBV7-9 with TRBJ2-3; D is possibly TRBD2 (6 bases). The V end lost 0 bases, the J end lost 7 bases, and 23 bases lay between the germline ends. CDR3 length equals 18 residues. Germline values: CDR1 SEHNR, CDR2 FQNEAQ (reference sequence). CDR3 in DNA: TGTGCCAGCAGCTTAGCGCGGGGAACCCAAGGATCGGGGAATACGCAGTATTTT. Translation: CASSLARGTQGSGNTQYF.

The chain carries TRBV6-5 and TRBJ2-5; D gene ambiguous. The CDR3 is made up of 13 amino acids. V was trimmed by 2 bases and J by 2 bases, leaving 6 bases between them. Per the germline V gene, CDR1 is MNHEY and CDR2 is SVGAGI. The CDR3 region is CASSYIPQETQYF. The CDR3 region has the DNA TGTGCCAGCAGTTACATCCCTCAAGAGACCCAGTACTTC.

This chain links TRBV14 with TRBJ1-1; possible D gene TRBD1, 5 bases. Germline V lookup: CDR1 SGHDN, CDR2 FVKESK. V lost 2 bases and J lost 4, with 14 bases in between. CDR3 length: 15 residues. CDR3 residues: CASSQPNRRVTEAFF. CDR3 bases: TGTGCCAGCAGCCAACCAAACCGCAGGGTCACTGAAGCTTTCTTT.

The chain links TRBV6-4 to TRBJ1-2, with 8 bases fitting TRBD1. Unmatched junction bases numbered 7, after V lost 5 bases and J lost 8 bases. The V gene's germline CDR1 is MRHNA and CDR2 SNTAGT. The CDR3 sequence is 13 residues long. CDR3 in amino acids: CASSSDRGSGYTF. DNA for the CDR3: TGTGCCAGCAGTTCCGACAGGGGAAGCGGCTACACCTTC.

This clone is a singleton in its sample. The chain carries TRBV24-1 and TRBJ1-3; no reliable D call. The CDR3 is 16 residues long. In germline, CDR1 is KGHDR, CDR2 SFDVKD. V lost 5 bases and J lost 4, with 17 bases in between. The CDR3 sequence: CATSGPFEGAGNTIYF. The CDR3 nucleotides are TGTGCCACCAGTGGCCCCTTCGAGGGAGCCGGAAACACCATATATTTT.

This clone was recorded once. The rearrangement links TRBV5-5 to TRBJ2-7; D is undetermined. From germline, CDR1 is SGHKS and CDR2 YYEKEE (reference sequence). V gave up 4 bases and J gave up 6 bases, with 11 bases separating them. CDR3 size: 12 residues. The CDR3 DNA reads TGTGCCAGCAGCCCTCCTAGAGGCGAGCAGTACTTC. Translated: CASSPPRGEQYF. Full variable domain (remainder filled in from reference TRBV5-5 and TRBJ2-7): DAGVTQSPTHLIKTRGQQVTLRCSPISGHKSVSWYQQVLGQGPQFIFQYYEKEERGRGNFPDRFSARQFPNYSSELNVNALLLGDSALYLCASSPPRGEQYFGPGTRLTVT.

This clone has a single count. The chain is built from TRBV5-1 and TRBJ2-3; no clear D gene. V lost 4 bases, J lost 2 bases, and 14 bases lay in between. This CDR3 region has 15 residues. Per the germline V gene, CDR1 is SGHRS and CDR2 is YFSETQ. As DNA, the CDR3 is TGCGCCAGCAGCCCGCTGACACCCAACACAGATACGCAGTATTTT. Translating gives CASSPLTPNTDTQYF.

The chain joins TRBV6-2 or TRBV6-3 to TRBJ1-4; tentative D call: TRBD1 (6 bases). Germline CDR1 and CDR2: MNHEY and SVGEGT. The V gene lost 4 bases and the J gene lost 3 bases, with 15 bases spanning the gap. This CDR3 region has 16 residues. In DNA form, the CDR3 reads TGTGCCAGCAGTTCTCCCCACAGGGAGCCTAATGAAAAACTGTTTTTT. Residues: CASSSPHREPNEKLFF.

The rearrangement joins TRBV4-2 to TRBJ1-6; D might be TRBD1 (6 bases). With 0 bases removed from V and 5 bases from J, the gap between germline ends came to 14 bases. CDR3 length equals 17 residues. Germline CDR1 reads LGHNA; CDR2 reads YNFKEQ. The CDR3, as DNA: TGTGCCAGCAGCCAAGAGTTGGACAGCGGGAATAATTCACCCCTCCACTTT. It encodes CASSQELDSGNNSPLHF.

The chain recombines TRBV18 with TRBJ2-7; D is unclear. CDR1 KGHSH and CDR2 LQKENI come from the germline V gene. The CDR3 spans 12 residues. The V end lost 3 bases, the J end lost 4 bases, and 7 bases lay between the germline ends. The CDR3 DNA reads TGTGCCAGCTCACCTCAGAGGTACGAGCAGTACTTC. It encodes CASSPQRYEQYF.

The J gene is TRBJ1-1, the V gene TRBV6-6; no clear D gene. The CDR3 loop spans 14 amino acids. Trimming stripped 5 bases from V and 4 bases from J, with 14 bases between. Per the germline V gene, CDR1 is MNHNY and CDR2 is SVGAGI (reference sequence). The CDR3 reads CASSRTPSVTEAFF. CDR3 in DNA: TGTGCCAGCAGTCGCACCCCTTCAGTCACTGAAGCTTTCTTT.

The chain combines TRBV5-1 with TRBJ1-6, with TRBD1 matching over 7 bases. This CDR3 is built from 19 residues. Germline CDR1 is SGHRS and CDR2 is YFSETQ. J lost 8 bases, V lost 0 bases, and 17 bases had no gene match. CDR3 nucleotides: TGCGCCAGCAGCTTGGGGCCAGGACAGGTTCGAGGAGGGGATTCACCCCTCCACTTT. It encodes CASSLGPGQVRGGDSPLHF.

In DNA, the CDR3 is TGTGCCAGCAGCCACGGGACAAACTCCTACAATGAGCAGTTCTTC. It yields the protein CASSHGTNSYNEQFF. The rearrangement links TRBV14 to TRBJ2-1; D is perhaps TRBD1 (6 bases). V lost 3 bases to trimming and J lost 0 bases, with 9 bases between them. From germline, CDR1 is SGHDN and CDR2 FVKESK. The CDR3 runs to 15 residues.

This chain joins TRBV12-2 and TRBJ1-1; the table's D call of TRBD1 was not tested on the DNA. TRBV12-2 corresponds to a pseudogene. The CDR3 is made up of 16 amino acids. Here the CDR3 DNA reads TGTGCAAGTCGCTTACGAGAGGACAAATCGGACACTGAAGCTTTCTTT. Translation: CASRLREDKSDTEAFF.

This rearrangement joins TRBV6-5 to TRBJ2-5; 7 nucleotides line up with TRBD2. This CDR3 region has 14 residues. V shed 2 bases and J 7 bases; nucleotides not matched to a gene: 7. The germline V gene encodes CDR1 MNHEY and CDR2 SVGAGI. CDR3 DNA: TGTGCCAGCAGTTACGAAGCGGGACGTAGGACCCAGTACTTC. Translated: CASSYEAGRRTQYF.

This clone appeared a single time. The chain combines TRBV5-4 with TRBJ2-2; 8 bases fit TRBD1. Germline assignment: CDR1 SGHNT and CDR2 YYREEE (reference sequence). The CDR3 consists of 15 residues. V lost 6 bases, J lost 2 bases, and 6 bases stayed unmatched. The chain's CDR3 is CASTQGADNTGELFF. The CDR3 DNA sequence: TGTGCCAGCACCCAGGGGGCGGATAACACCGGGGAGCTGTTTTTT.